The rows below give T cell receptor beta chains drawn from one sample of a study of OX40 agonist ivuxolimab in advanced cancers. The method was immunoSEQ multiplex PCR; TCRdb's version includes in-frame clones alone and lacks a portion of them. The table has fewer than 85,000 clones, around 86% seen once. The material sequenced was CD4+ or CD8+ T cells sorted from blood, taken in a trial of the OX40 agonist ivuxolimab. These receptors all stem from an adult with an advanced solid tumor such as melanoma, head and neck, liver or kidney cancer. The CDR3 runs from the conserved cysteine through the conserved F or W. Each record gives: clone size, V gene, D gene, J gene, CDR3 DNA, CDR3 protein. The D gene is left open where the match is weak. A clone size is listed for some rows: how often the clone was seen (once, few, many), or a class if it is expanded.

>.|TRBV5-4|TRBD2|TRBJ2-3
TGTGCCAGCAGCTTGAAAAGCGGGGGGGCAGTAGATACGCAGTATTTT
CASSLKSGGAVDTQYF
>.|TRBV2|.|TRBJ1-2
TGTGCCAGCAGTCTAGGCCCACTTCAAACTAACTATGGCTACACCTTC
CASSLGPLQTNYGYTF
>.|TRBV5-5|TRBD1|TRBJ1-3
TGTGCCAGCAGCACCGACAGGGGTCAAAGCTCTGGAAACACCATATATTTT
CASSTDRGQSSGNTIYF
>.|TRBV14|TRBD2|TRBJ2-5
TGTGCCAGCAGCCGCGGACTAGCGGGGACTGGAGAGACCCAGTACTTC
CASSRGLAGTGETQYF
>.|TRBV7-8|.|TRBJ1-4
TGTGCCAGCAGCCACGAGGGGGGAAAACTGTTTTTT
CASSHEGGKLFF
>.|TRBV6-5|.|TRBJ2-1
TGTGCCAGCAGCGAGGGCAGCTCCTACAATGAGCAGTTCTTC
CASSEGSSYNEQFF
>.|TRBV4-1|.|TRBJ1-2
TGCGCCAGCAGCCAAGCCGGGGAGTCCTATTATGGCTACACCTTC
CASSQAGESYYGYTF
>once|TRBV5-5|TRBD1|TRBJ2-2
TGTGCCAGCAGCTTGCGGGACAGGGGGTACACCGGGGAGCTGTTTTTT
CASSLRDRGYTGELFF
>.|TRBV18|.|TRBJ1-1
TGTGCCAGCTCAACCTACGGGACCCAGGGTGAAGCTTTCTTT
CASSTYGTQGEAFF
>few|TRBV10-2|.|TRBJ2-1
TGCGCCAGCAGTGAGAATACGGCCTACAATGAGCAGTTCTTC
CASSENTAYNEQFF
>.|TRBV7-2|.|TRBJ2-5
TGTGCCAGCAGCAAGAGGGTAGCCGTACAAGAGACCCAGTACTTC
CASSKRVAVQETQYF
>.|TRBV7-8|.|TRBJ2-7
TGTGCCAGCACCCGTAGCGGAACCTACGAGCAGTACTTC
CASTRSGTYEQYF
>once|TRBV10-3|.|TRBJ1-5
TGTGCCATCAGTGGGGGGGCGCAGGACCTAAACGCAAATCAGCCCCAGCATTTT
CAISGGAQDLNANQPQHF
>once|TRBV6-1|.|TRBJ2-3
TGTGCCAGCAGTGAAGTGGGAGATACGCAGTATTTT
CASSEVGDTQYF
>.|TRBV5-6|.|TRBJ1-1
TGTGCCAGCAGCCGCCGCATCCAGGGAACTAAGAACACTGAAGCTTTCTTT
CASSRRIQGTKNTEAFF
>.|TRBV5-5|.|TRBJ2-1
TGTGCCAGCAGCTTTGGGGGGTATAATGAGCAGTTCTTC
CASSFGGYNEQFF
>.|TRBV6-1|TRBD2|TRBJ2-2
TGTGCCAGCAGTGAAAGGGAGGGAACCGGGGAGCTGTTTTTT
CASSEREGTGELFF
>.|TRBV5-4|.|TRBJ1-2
TGTGCCAGCAGCTTGGGGATCGAGGGAGGCTACACCTTC
CASSLGIEGGYTF
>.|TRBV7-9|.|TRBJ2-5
TGTGCCAGCGGGTGGACCAGGGAGACCCAGTACTTC
CASGWTRETQYF
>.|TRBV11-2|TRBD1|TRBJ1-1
TGTGCCAGCAGCTTAGAACAGGGGATCACTGAAGCTTTCTTT
CASSLEQGITEAFF
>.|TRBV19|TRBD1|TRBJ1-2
TGTGCCAGTAGTACAAGACAGGGTACCCTCGGGTATGGCTACACCTTC
CASSTRQGTLGYGYTF
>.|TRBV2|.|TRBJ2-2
TGTGCCAGCAGTGAAGGGCAGGGCAACACCGGGGAGCTGTTTTTT
CASSEGQGNTGELFF
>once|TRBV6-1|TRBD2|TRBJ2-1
TGTGCCAGCAGTGGACTAGCGGGGGGGCAATGGAGTGAGCAGTTCTTC
CASSGLAGGQWSEQFF
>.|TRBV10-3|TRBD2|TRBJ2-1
TGTGCCATCGGTTTGGCTAGCGGGAGGAATGAGCAGTTCTTC
CAIGLASGRNEQFF
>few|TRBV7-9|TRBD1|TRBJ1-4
TGTGCCAGCAGCCAGGGGGTGGGCAAACTGTTTTTT
CASSQGVGKLFF
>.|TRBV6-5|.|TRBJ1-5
TGTGCCAGCAGTAACGGAGGGTATAGCAATCAGCCCCAGCATTTT
CASSNGGYSNQPQHF
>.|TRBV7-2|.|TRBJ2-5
TGTGCCAGCAGGCGAGAAGGGGGGGAAGAGACCCAGTACTTC
CASRREGGEETQYF
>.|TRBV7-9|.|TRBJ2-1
TGTGCCAGCAAAGTAGGGACGGGAAAATACAATGAGCAGTTCTTC
CASKVGTGKYNEQFF
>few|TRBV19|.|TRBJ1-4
TGTGCCAGTAGTATGTGGGGCTTGACTAATGAAAAACTGTTTTTT
CASSMWGLTNEKLFF
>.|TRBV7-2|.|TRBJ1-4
TGTGCCAGCAGCTACCCAAAATCGGGACTACATGCAACTAATGAAAAACTGTTTTTT
CASSYPKSGLHATNEKLFF
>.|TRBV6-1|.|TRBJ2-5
TGTGCCAGCAGTGAGAGGGAGAAAGAGACCCAGTACTTC
CASSEREKETQYF
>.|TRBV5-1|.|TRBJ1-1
TGCGCCAGCAGCTTGGGGACTGAAGCTTTCTTT
CASSLGTEAFF
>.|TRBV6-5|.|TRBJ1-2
TGTGCCAGCAGTTACGGGCAGGATCTATATGGCTACACCTTC
CASSYGQDLYGYTF
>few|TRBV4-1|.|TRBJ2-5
TGCGCCAGCAGCCTAGCCCGGGGGGAGACCCAGTACTTC
CASSLARGETQYF
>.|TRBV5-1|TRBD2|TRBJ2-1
TGCGCCAGCAGCGCTGGGACTAGCGGGATGAAGTACAATGAGCAGTTCTTC
CASSAGTSGMKYNEQFF
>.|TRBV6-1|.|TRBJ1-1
TGTGCCAGCAGTGTTTTAAGGGGAATGAACACTGAAGCTTTCTTT
CASSVLRGMNTEAFF
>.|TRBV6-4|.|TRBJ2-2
TGTGCCAGCAGTGCACAGTTTAGGGCCGGGGAGCTGTTTTTT
CASSAQFRAGELFF
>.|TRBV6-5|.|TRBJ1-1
.
CASSRDWGGGSFGFF
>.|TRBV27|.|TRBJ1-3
TGTGCCAGCAGGCGGGCAGCCGGAAACACCATATATTTT
CASRRAAGNTIYF
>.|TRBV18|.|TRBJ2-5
TGTGCCAGCTCACCTCCCCAAGGGCCGGGTTTGCGGACCCAGTACTTC
CASSPPQGPGLRTQYF
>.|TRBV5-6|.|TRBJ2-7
TGTGCCAGCAGCTTGCAGGGCGCACGTCGCTACGAGCAGTACTTC
CASSLQGARRYEQYF
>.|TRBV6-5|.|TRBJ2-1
TGTGCCAGCAGTTACTCGATGGGTGGGGGGTATGAGCAGTTCTTC
CASSYSMGGGYEQFF
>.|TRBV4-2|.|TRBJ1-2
TGTGCCAGCAGCCAAGGAATCCCTGGGGGCAACTATGGCTACACCTTC
CASSQGIPGGNYGYTF
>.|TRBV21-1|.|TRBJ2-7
TGTGCCAGCAGCATGGGGAAGCAGTTC
CASSMGKQF
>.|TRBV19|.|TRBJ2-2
TGTGCCAGTAGTATTAGGGAGAACACCGGGGAGCTGTTTTTT
CASSIRENTGELFF
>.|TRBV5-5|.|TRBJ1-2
TGTGCCAGCAGCTACGCCGGTGTGACTAACTATGGCTACACCTTC
CASSYAGVTNYGYTF
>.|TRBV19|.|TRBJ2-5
TGTGCCAGTAGTATCCAGGGGAACCAAGAGGCCCAGTACTTC
CASSIQGNQEAQYF
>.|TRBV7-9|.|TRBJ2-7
TGTGCCAGCAGCTTCGGGTTCTCTCAGGGTAGTCAGTACTTC
CASSFGFSQGSQYF
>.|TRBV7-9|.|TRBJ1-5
TGTGCCAGCAGCTTAGGCGGGCCGGGGAATCAGCCCCAGCATTTT
CASSLGGPGNQPQHF
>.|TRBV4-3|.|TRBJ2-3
TGCGCCAGCAGCCAAGAATCAGGGCTACTAAGCACAGATACGCAGTATTTT
CASSQESGLLSTDTQYF
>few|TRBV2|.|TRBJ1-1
TGTGCCAGCAGTGAAAGAGGTGGCAGGTTTTCCACTGAAGCTTTCTTT
CASSERGGRFSTEAFF
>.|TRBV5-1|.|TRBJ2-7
TGCGCCAGCAGCTTCGGAGAAACGGGGGAGCAGTACTTC
CASSFGETGEQYF
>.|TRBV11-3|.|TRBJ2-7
TGTGCCAGCAGCTTCTCGGGGGTTTCGGGTGAGCAGTACTTC
CASSFSGVSGEQYF
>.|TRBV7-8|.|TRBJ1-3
TGTGCCAGCAGCCCAAAGTACTCTGGAAACACCATATATTTT
CASSPKYSGNTIYF
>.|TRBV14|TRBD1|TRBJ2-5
TGTGCCAGCAGGAACAGGGGAAGTTCGGAGACCCAGTACTTC
CASRNRGSSETQYF